The clone carrying this TCR beta chain was found a few times. Antigen: not known. This entry is derived from a study of T-cell memory formation after mild COVID-19. Study summary: Across donors, TCR clusters were largely donor specific. Study outcomes and limitations: Several responding clones turned up in pre-infection memory, indicating that cross-reactive memory may have taken part.

Trimming removed 2 bases from V and 6 bases from J, with 12 bases in between. Germline-derived CDR1 and CDR2 are SGDLS and YYNGEE. The CDR3 is 13 amino acids. TCR alpha and TCR beta cDNA libraries carrying sample barcodes and UMIs came from 5'RACE with constant-segment primers. TCRdb re-analysed the 5' RACE reads in MiXCR, keeping a single row per CDR3 protein. The data hold 400,000 or so distinct CDR3 sequences, with 20% observed a single time. The material sequenced was PBMCs or a T cell subset sorted from them (not recorded which). The chain is built from TRBV9 and TRBJ2-7; D ambiguous. The source is an adult woman who had mild COVID-19 (a few samples of this study predate the infection). Cell type and time point are not known. The CDR3 region is CASSVGDRSEQYF. CDR3 DNA sequence: TGTGCCAGCAGCGTTGGGGATAGGTCCGAGCAGTACTTC.